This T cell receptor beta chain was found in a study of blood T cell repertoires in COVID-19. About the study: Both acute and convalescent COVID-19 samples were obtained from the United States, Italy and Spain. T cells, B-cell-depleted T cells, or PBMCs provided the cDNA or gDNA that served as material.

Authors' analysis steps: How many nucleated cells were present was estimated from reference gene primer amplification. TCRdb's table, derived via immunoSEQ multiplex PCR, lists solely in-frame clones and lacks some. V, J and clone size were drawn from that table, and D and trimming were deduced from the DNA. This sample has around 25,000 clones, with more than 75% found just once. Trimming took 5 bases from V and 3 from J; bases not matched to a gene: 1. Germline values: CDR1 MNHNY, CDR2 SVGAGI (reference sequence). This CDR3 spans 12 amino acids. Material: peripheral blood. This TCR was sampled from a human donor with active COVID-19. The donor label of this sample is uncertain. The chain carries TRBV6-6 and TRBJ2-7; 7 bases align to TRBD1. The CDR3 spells CASSRQGYEQYF. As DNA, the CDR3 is TGTGCCAGCAGTCGACAGGGCTACGAGCAGTACTTC.